This is a list of T cell receptor beta chains from one sample in a study of OX40 agonist ivuxolimab in advanced cancers. Method: immunoSEQ multiplex PCR; TCRdb's copy keeps in-frame clones and lacks some. This table holds around 15,000 clones, around two thirds found once. The sample in question was CD4+ or CD8+ T cells sorted from blood, obtained in a trial of the OX40 agonist ivuxolimab. The receptors here all came from an adult with an advanced solid tumor such as melanoma, head and neck, liver or kidney cancer. The CDR3 runs from the conserved cysteine through the conserved F or W. The D gene is left open where the match is weak. Part of the rows lack a size; the others show once, few, many or a class for expanded clones.

v_gene	abundance	j_gene	len	d_gene	CDR3nt	CDR3aa
TRBV7-2	-	TRBJ2-7	15	TRBD1	TGTGCCAGCAGCTTCGGGACAGGAAACAGCTACGAGCAGTACTTC	CASSFGTGNSYEQYF
TRBV4-1	-	TRBJ2-1	17	TRBD2	TGCGCCAGCAGCCAAGATCTACCTAGCGGGGGGTTTAGTGAGCAGTTCTTC	CASSQDLPSGGFSEQFF
TRBV6-6	-	TRBJ2-2	13	-	TGTGCCAGCAGGACCTTGAACACCGGGGAGCTGTTTTTT	CASRTLNTGELFF
TRBV5-1	-	TRBJ2-7	12	-	TGCGCCAGCAGCTCGACTAACAACGAGCAGTACTTC	CASSSTNNEQYF
TRBV27	-	TRBJ2-7	15	-	TGTGCCAGCAGTTTATCGTGCAGGGACCTCTACGAGCAGTACTTC	CASSLSCRDLYEQYF
TRBV6-6	few	TRBJ2-5	14	-	TGTGCCAGCAGTTCCCCGACAGTACAAGAGACCCAGTACTTC	CASSSPTVQETQYF
TRBV5-6	-	TRBJ1-1	14	TRBD1	TGTGCCAGCAGCTTTGGGACAGGGGGTACTGAAGCTTTCTTT	CASSFGTGGTEAFF
TRBV15	-	TRBJ1-6	15	-	TGTGCCACCAGCAGAGATGGGAGGGGGGATTCACCCCTCCACTTT	CATSRDGRGDSPLHF
TRBV12-5	-	TRBJ2-7	12	-	TGTGCTAGTGGCCACAGGGTGTACGAGCAGTACTTC	CASGHRVYEQYF
TRBV15	-	TRBJ2-7	14	-	TGTGCCACCAGCAGAGGCGTGGGGGGCTACGAGCAGTACTTC	CATSRGVGGYEQYF
TRBV7-9	few	TRBJ2-3	14	-	TGTGCCAGCAGCCCCGACTGGAGCACAGATACGCAGTATTTT	CASSPDWSTDTQYF
TRBV13	-	TRBJ2-6	20	TRBD1	TGTGCCAGCAGCTCCGGACAGGGGCTATACCGCGGAGGTGGGGCCAACGTCCTGACTTTC	CASSSGQGLYRGGGANVLTF
TRBV5-1	-	TRBJ2-3	16	TRBD2	TGCGCCAGCAGCTTGAGACTAGCGGGGGGGACAGATACGCAGTATTTT	CASSLRLAGGTDTQYF
TRBV5-6	medium-sized	TRBJ1-4	14	-	TGTGCCAGCAGCTTGCCCAGGACTAATGAAAAACTGTTTTTT	CASSLPRTNEKLFF
TRBV6-5	-	TRBJ2-3	16	-	TGTGCCAGCAGTTACTTGGGCGCCCCTAGCACAGATACGCAGTATTTT	CASSYLGAPSTDTQYF
TRBV27	-	TRBJ1-6	15	-	TGTGCCAGCAGTTTAAAGAGCTCCTATAATTCACCCCTCCACTTT	CASSLKSSYNSPLHF
TRBV13	-	TRBJ2-7	14	-	TGTGCCAGCAGCATGGGGACGGGGTCCTACGAGCAGTACTTC	CASSMGTGSYEQYF
TRBV29-1	-	TRBJ2-7	14	-	TGCAGCGTTTCAGGGGTAGACGGTTCCTACGAGCAGTACTTC	CSVSGVDGSYEQYF
TRBV5-8	-	TRBJ2-4	15	TRBD1	TGTGCCAGCAGCTTGTGGCAGGGGGCCCATTACATTCAGTACTTC	CASSLWQGAHYIQYF
TRBV11-2	-	TRBJ2-7	14	TRBD1	TGTGCCAGCAGCTTGACAGGGGAGCGTTACGAGCAGTACTTC	CASSLTGERYEQYF
TRBV6-5	-	TRBJ2-7	14	-	TGTGCCAGCAGTTACTCCCCGAGCCACGGGGAGCAGTACTTC	CASSYSPSHGEQYF
TRBV11-1	-	TRBJ2-7	14	-	TGTGCCAGCAGCTTAGGTGCTAGCGAAGTCGAGCAGTACTTC	CASSLGASEVEQYF
TRBV7-9	-	TRBJ2-7	14	TRBD2	TGTGCCAGCAGCTTTTCTAGCGGGGGCTACGAGCAGTACTTC	CASSFSSGGYEQYF
TRBV4-3	-	TRBJ2-7	16	TRBD2	TGCGCCAGCAGCCAAGATTGGTCTAGCGGCTCCTACGAGCAGTACTTC	CASSQDWSSGSYEQYF
TRBV27	-	TRBJ2-1	14	-	TGTGCCAGCAGTTCCGCCCTGAGACCGATTGAGCAGTTCTTC	CASSSALRPIEQFF
TRBV5-4	-	TRBJ1-1	13	-	TGTGCCAGCAGCTCAGGACTATCTATCGAAGCTTTCTTT	CASSSGLSIEAFF
TRBV7-9	medium-sized	TRBJ2-2	15	TRBD1	TGTGCCAGCAGCTTAGAGACAGGGTTGGCCGGGGAGCTGTTTTTT	CASSLETGLAGELFF
TRBV27	-	TRBJ1-2	16	TRBD1	TGTGCCAGCAGCTCCGGACAGGGGGGGACTAACTATGGCTACACCTTC	CASSSGQGGTNYGYTF
TRBV29-1	few	TRBJ2-7	12	-	TGCAGCGTTGAAGATCGCGAATACGAGCAGTACTTC	CSVEDREYEQYF
TRBV11-3	-	TRBJ2-3	14	-	TGTGCCAGCAGCTTGGTCGGGGGCACAGATACGCAGTATTTT	CASSLVGGTDTQYF
TRBV10-1	-	TRBJ2-3	14	-	TGCGCCAGCAGTGAAGGCCTGAAGGTGGATACGCAGTATTTT	CASSEGLKVDTQYF
TRBV6-5	few	TRBJ2-1	15	TRBD2	TGTGCCAGCAGTTTTGACGGGGGGACCTACAATGAGCAGTTCTTC	CASSFDGGTYNEQFF
TRBV7-6	-	TRBJ2-7	15	TRBD1	TGTGCCAGCAGCTCGACGCCAGGGGGCTCCTACGAGCAGTACTTC	CASSSTPGGSYEQYF
TRBV7-6	-	TRBJ2-1	11	TRBD1	TGTGCCAGCAGTACAGGGGTTGAGCAGTTCTTC	CASSTGVEQFF
TRBV6-1	medium-sized	TRBJ2-7	12	-	TGTGCCAGCAGTCAGGGATCCTACGAGCAGTACTTC	CASSQGSYEQYF
TRBV10-3	-	TRBJ2-7	15	TRBD1	TGTGCCACCAGAGACCTGACAGGGAGCTCCTACGAGCAGTACTTC	CATRDLTGSSYEQYF
TRBV7-8	-	TRBJ2-4	12	-	TGTGCCAGCAGCGGTACAGTGCGGGTTCAGTACTTC	CASSGTVRVQYF
TRBV21-1	-	TRBJ2-1	19	-	TGTGCCAGCAGCAAAAGACTAGCGGGGGGAACAAGCTCCTACAATGAGCAGTTCTTC	CASSKRLAGGTSSYNEQFF
TRBV7-6	-	TRBJ1-2	11	-	TGTGCCAGCAGCTTATTGGGTGGCTACACCTTC	CASSLLGGYTF
TRBV30	medium-sized	TRBJ2-7	13	-	TGTGCCTGGAGTTGGGGGATTTGGGACGAGCAGTACTTC	CAWSWGIWDEQYF
TRBV11-2	-	TRBJ2-1	9	-	TGTGCCAGCTCCCAGGGGCAGTTCTTC	CASSQGQFF
TRBV6-7	-	TRBJ2-2	16	TRBD1	TGTGCCAGCAGCCCGGGACAGGGGCCATACACCGGGGAGCTGTTTTTT	CASSPGQGPYTGELFF
TRBV6-5	medium-sized	TRBJ1-6	15	TRBD1	TGTGCCAGCAGCGAGGGACAGGGCAGTGGGTCACCCCTCCACTTT	CASSEGQGSGSPLHF